The 12 T cell receptor beta chains below come from one sample, sequenced in a study of T cell responses to AZD1222 COVID-19 vaccine. Some clones are missing from TCRdb's copy, which holds only in-frame ones; the method was immunoSEQ multiplex PCR. Of 90,000 to 120,000 clones in the sample, roughly nine tenths were seen once. Source: peripheral blood, taken on day 0 of AZD1222 vaccination. These receptors originate from an adult in good health.

The CDR3: CASSETGRNQPQHF. The CDR3 region has the DNA TGTGCCAGCAGTGAAACAGGACGCAATCAGCCCCAGCATTTT. This sequence joins TRBV6-1 and TRBJ1-5, with D possibly TRBD1 on 5 matching bases. CDR3 size: 14 residues. Deletions cut 2 bases from V and 2 bases from J, with 7 bases between. Germline loops: CDR1 MNHNS, CDR2 SASEGT.

The chain is built from TRBV4-2 and TRBJ1-5, with D uncertain. V lost 1 base, J lost 0 bases, and 7 bases lay in between. The CDR3 loop spans 15 amino acids. Germline-derived CDR1 and CDR2 are LGHNA and YNFKEQ. The DNA for the CDR3 is TGTGCCAGCAGCCAAGTCGGGGATAGCAATCAGCCCCAGCATTTT. Protein sequence: CASSQVGDSNQPQHF.

V usage is TRBV28 and J usage is TRBJ1-1; 9 bases match TRBD1. Per germline, CDR1 MDHEN and CDR2 SYDVKM. This CDR3 comprises 12 residues. The V gene end was trimmed by 5 bases and the J gene end by 11 bases; junction bases not matched to a gene: 6. In DNA form, the CDR3 reads TGTGCCAGCAGTGTACAGGGGGCGCTGGCTTTCTTT. This sequence encodes CASSVQGALAFF.

The chain employs TRBV7-9 and TRBJ1-1, with D possibly matching TRBD1 (6 bases). The V and J ends lost 4 bases and 1 base respectively, with 7 bases between them. The germline gives CDR1 SEHNR, CDR2 FQNEAQ (reference sequence). This CDR3 region has 13 residues. For the CDR3, the DNA is TGTGCCAGCAGCTCACAGGGGAACACTGAAGCTTTCTTT. Its protein product is CASSSQGNTEAFF.

V and J are TRBV19 and TRBJ2-7, with a tentative D call TRBD1 (6 bases). Trimming shortened V by 3 bases and J by 2 bases, and 14 bases separated the two germline ends. The CDR3 length is 15 residues. Germline assignment: CDR1 LNHDA and CDR2 SQIVND (reference sequence). The CDR3 nucleotides are TGTGCCAGTAGTATGGGGGCCCCACTCGCCTACGAGCAGTACTTC. This gives the protein CASSMGAPLAYEQYF.

The chain carries TRBV3-1 (or the pseudogene TRBV3-2) and TRBJ2-7; D ambiguous. Germline lookup yields CDR1 LGHDT and CDR2 YNNKEL (reference sequence). Trimming took 2 bases from V and 2 from J, leaving 13 bases between them. CDR3 length: 15 amino acids. CDR3 in amino acids: CASSQFARLAYEQYF. CDR3 in DNA: TGTGCCAGCAGCCAATTCGCCCGACTCGCCTACGAGCAGTACTTC.

The rearrangement joins TRBV5-6 to TRBJ2-2; D might be TRBD2 (5 bases). Germline V gene sequence: CDR1 SGHDT, CDR2 YYEEEE. The CDR3 length is 15 residues. V lost 0 bases and J lost 5, with 11 bases in between. For the CDR3, the DNA is TGTGCCAGCAGCTTGGAGGGTACGGGGACCGGGGAGCTGTTTTTT. This encodes CASSLEGTGTGELFF.

This clone was detected once. This sequence joins TRBV2 and TRBJ1-1; D remains unclear. V was clipped by 10 bases and J by 1 base, with 13 bases between them. The CDR3 consists of 13 residues. Per germline, CDR1 SNHLY and CDR2 FYNNEI. This CDR3 reads CATGGAQNTEAFF. The CDR3, as DNA: TGTGCCACGGGTGGCGCCCAGAACACTGAAGCTTTCTTT.

This sequence joins TRBV2 and TRBJ1-1, with a possible D match to TRBD1 (5 bases). Germline lookup yields CDR1 SNHLY and CDR2 FYNNEI. The V end lost 4 bases, the J end lost 3 bases, and 12 bases lay between the germline ends. The CDR3 length is 14 residues. The CDR3 reads CASSGGRGDTEAFF. In nucleotides, the CDR3 is TGTGCCAGCAGTGGGGGAAGGGGTGACACTGAAGCTTTCTTT.

This chain uses TRBV4-1 with TRBJ2-2; D unresolved. CDR1 MGHRA and CDR2 YSYEKL come from the germline V gene. With 6 bases removed from V and 5 bases from J, the gap between germline ends came to 13 bases. CDR3 length: 14 residues. CDR3: CASRRGTGTGELFF. DNA for the CDR3: TGCGCCAGCAGAAGAGGAACCGGAACCGGGGAGCTGTTTTTT.

The chain couples TRBV7-7 to TRBJ2-1; 7 bases align to TRBD2. The CDR3 sequence is 14 residues long. The ends lost 4 bases at V and 3 bases at J; junction bases unmatched: 3. Germline V gene lookup returns CDR1 SSHAT and CDR2 FNYEAQ (reference sequence). The DNA of the CDR3 is TGTGCCAGCAGCTCGGGCGGGAGCTACAATGAGCAGTTCTTC. Protein: CASSSGGSYNEQFF.

The chain carries TRBV6-5 and TRBJ2-4, with 8 bases lining up with TRBD1. Germline V lookup: CDR1 MNHEY, CDR2 SVGAGI. V dropped 6 bases and J dropped 8; count of bases not matched to a gene: 12. The CDR3 consists of 15 residues. CDR3 sequence reads: CASRLPRTGKDIQYF. DNA of the CDR3: TGTGCCAGCAGGCTCCCTAGGACAGGGAAGGACATTCAGTACTTC.